Presented here are 14 T cell receptor beta chains from one specimen sequenced in a study of early stage breast cancer tumors. Assay: immunoSEQ multiplex PCR; the TCRdb copy retains only in-frame clones and omits some. In the table there are fewer than 70,000 clones, approximately 84% of which are singletons. Sample: blood. These receptors were obtained from a person aged 35 to 50 with breast cancer.

V gene TRBV19 combines with J gene TRBJ1-2; no reliable D call. CDR1 and CDR2 from the germline V gene are LNHDA and SQIVND (reference sequence). The V end lost 3 bases, the J end lost 6 bases, and 20 bases lay between the germline ends. The CDR3 consists of 16 residues. The CDR3 here is CASSIVALRAENGYTF. CDR3 DNA sequence: TGTGCCAGTAGTATCGTAGCTCTAAGGGCCGAGAATGGCTACACCTTC.

The chain is built from TRBV7-2 and TRBJ1-5; possible D gene TRBD1, 5 bases. This CDR3 is built from 15 residues. The germline V gene has CDR1 SGHTA and CDR2 FQGNSA. Between the trimmed V and J ends, which lost 2 bases and 4 bases, there was a span of 12 bases. The chain's CDR3 is CASSLHRQGNQPQHF. The CDR3 DNA sequence: TGTGCCAGCAGCTTACATCGGCAGGGTAATCAGCCCCAGCATTTT.

J is TRBJ1-5 and V is TRBV28; no definite D call. Germline-derived CDR1 and CDR2 are MDHEN and SYDVKM. The CDR3 is made up of 14 amino acids. V lost 6 bases and J 2 bases, leaving 11 bases between the germline ends. CDR3 sequence reads: CASSLGVGNQPQHF. CDR3 nucleotides: TGTGCCAGCAGCCTGGGTGTAGGCAATCAGCCCCAGCATTTT.

V usage is TRBV5-8 and J usage is TRBJ1-5; tentatively, D is TRBD1 (6 bases). Germline V gives CDR1 SGHTS, CDR2 YDEGEE. V shed 3 bases and J shed 0 bases, with 13 bases lying between them. CDR3 size: 16 residues. CDR3 DNA sequence: TGTGCCAGCAGCTCGGGACACCGATATAGCAATCAGCCCCAGCATTTT. Protein: CASSSGHRYSNQPQHF.

DNA for the CDR3: TGTGCCTGGAGTGTACGTCAGTTGAACACTGAAGCTTTCTTT. This sequence encodes CAWSVRQLNTEAFF. The rearrangement uses TRBV30 and TRBJ1-1; D gene unclear. Germline V gene sequence: CDR1 GTSNPN, CDR2 SVGIG (reference sequence). CDR3 size: 14 residues. The germline V and J ends were trimmed by 0 bases and 0 bases, with 8 bases remaining between them. Drawing the rest from reference TRBV30 and TRBJ1-1, the complete variable domain is SQTIHQWPATLVQPVGSPLSLECTVEGTSNPNLYWYRQAAGRGLQLLFYSVGIGQISSEVPQNLSASRPQDRQFILSSKKLLLSDSGFYLCAWSVRQLNTEAFFGQGTRLTVV.

There are many counts of this clone. The chain combines TRBV28 with TRBJ1-5; no clear D gene. The CDR3 totals 12 residues. In germline, CDR1 is MDHEN, CDR2 SYDVKM. Deletions cut 7 bases from V and 4 bases from J, with 8 bases between. The CDR3 region is CASTLSNQPQHF. The CDR3 nucleotides are TGTGCCAGCACCCTTTCAAATCAGCCCCAGCATTTT.

The V call is TRBV5-5, the J call TRBJ2-2; D is ambiguous. Germline V CDR1 and CDR2: SGHKS, YYEKEE (reference sequence). The CDR3 has 14 residues. V lost 9 bases to trimming and J lost 0 bases, with 12 bases between them. CDR3 in amino acids: CATTNLSNTGELFF. CDR3 coding DNA: TGTGCCACCACCAATCTTTCGAACACCGGGGAGCTGTTTTTT.

The chain uses TRBV7-9 and TRBJ1-5; D uncertain. With 1 base removed from V and 7 bases from J, the gap between germline ends came to 8 bases. This CDR3 is 13 amino acids long. Germline V CDR1 and CDR2: SEHNR, FQNEAQ (reference sequence). The CDR3 spells CASSLEQYQPQHF. Written as DNA, the CDR3 is TGTGCCAGCAGCTTAGAGCAATACCAGCCCCAGCATTTT.

The chain joins TRBV10-2 to TRBJ2-1; 9 bases match TRBD2. Germline V gene sequence: CDR1 WSHSY, CDR2 SAAADI. Trimming at V came to 7 bases and at J to 6 bases, leaving 13 bases not matched to a gene. The CDR3 extends over 16 amino acids. CDR3 DNA: TGCGCCAGCACCCGGGCGGGAGGGCCTCCGGGCAATGAGCAGTTCTTC. Translating gives CASTRAGGPPGNEQFF.

The chain combines TRBV7-9 with TRBJ1-1; no reliable D call. The CDR3 extends over 13 amino acids. V lost 5 bases and J lost 1, with 8 bases in between. CDR1 is SEHNR and CDR2 is FQNEAQ in the germline V gene (reference sequence). The CDR3 DNA follows: TGTGCCAGCAGCCGCGGGGAGAACACTGAAGCTTTCTTT. Translated, it gives CASSRGENTEAFF.

The CDR3 nucleotides are TGCGCCAGCAGTGACCAGGGGCACACTGAAGCTTTCTTT. Amino acid sequence: CASSDQGHTEAFF. The V and J genes are TRBV10-2 and TRBJ1-1, with D perhaps matching TRBD1 (6 bases). Germline V gives CDR1 WSHSY, CDR2 SAAADI. The CDR3 loop spans 13 amino acids. Trimming stripped 3 bases from V and 3 bases from J, with 8 bases between.

This chain joins TRBV10-3 and TRBJ1-2; D remains ambiguous. CDR3 length: 14 residues. Trimming took 4 bases from V and 0 from J, leaving 9 bases between them. The V gene's germline CDR1 is ENHRY and CDR2 SYGVKD. The CDR3 loop reads CAISVGQPNYGYTF. For the CDR3, the DNA is TGTGCCATCAGTGTAGGGCAGCCTAACTATGGCTACACCTTC.

The genes are TRBV2 and TRBJ2-7; TRBD2 aligns across 10 bases. The CDR3 has 13 residues. Germline V gene sequence: CDR1 SNHLY, CDR2 FYNNEI. The V segment lost 6 bases and the J segment 3 bases; nucleotides outside the gene matches: 2. The CDR3 coding sequence is TGTGCCAGCAGACTAGCGGGGAACTACGAGCAGTACTTC. It encodes CASRLAGNYEQYF.

This clone has only a few counts. This chain links TRBV15 with TRBJ2-6, with 11 bases that match TRBD1. This CDR3 has 21 amino acids. V trimming: 0 bases; J trimming: 0 bases; junction bases outside the gene matches: 10. Per the germline V gene, CDR1 is LNHNV and CDR2 is YYDKDF (reference sequence). The CDR3, as DNA: TGTGCCACCAGCAGAGATTCTTTTTGGGACAGGGGGTTCTCTGGGGCCAACGTCCTGACTTTC. Protein product: CATSRDSFWDRGFSGANVLTF.